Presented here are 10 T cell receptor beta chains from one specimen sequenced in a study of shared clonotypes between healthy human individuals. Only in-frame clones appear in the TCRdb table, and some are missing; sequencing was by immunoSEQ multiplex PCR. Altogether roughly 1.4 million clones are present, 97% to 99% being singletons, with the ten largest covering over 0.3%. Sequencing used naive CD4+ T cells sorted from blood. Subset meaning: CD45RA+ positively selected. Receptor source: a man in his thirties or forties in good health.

The CDR3 spells CSVAGSYQETQYF. CDR3 DNA sequence: TGCAGCGTTGCTGGCTCGTACCAAGAGACCCAGTACTTC. J is TRBJ2-5 and V is TRBV29-1; D not resolved. From germline, CDR1 is SQVTM and CDR2 ANQGSEA. This CDR3 region has 13 residues. V lost 4 bases and J lost 0, with 9 bases in between.

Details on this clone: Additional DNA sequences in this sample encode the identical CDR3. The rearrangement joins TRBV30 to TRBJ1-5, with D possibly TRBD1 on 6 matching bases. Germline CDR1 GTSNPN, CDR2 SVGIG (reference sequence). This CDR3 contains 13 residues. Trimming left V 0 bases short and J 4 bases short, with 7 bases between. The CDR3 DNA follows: TGTGCCTGGAGTGTAAGGGGGAATCAGCCCCAGCATTTT. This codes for CAWSVRGNQPQHF.

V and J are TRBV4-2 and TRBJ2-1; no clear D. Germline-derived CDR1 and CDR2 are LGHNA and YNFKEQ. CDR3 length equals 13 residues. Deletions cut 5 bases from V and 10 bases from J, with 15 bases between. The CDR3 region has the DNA TGTGCCAGCAGCAAAACAGACCCGGGCGAGCAGTTCTTC. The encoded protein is CASSKTDPGEQFF.

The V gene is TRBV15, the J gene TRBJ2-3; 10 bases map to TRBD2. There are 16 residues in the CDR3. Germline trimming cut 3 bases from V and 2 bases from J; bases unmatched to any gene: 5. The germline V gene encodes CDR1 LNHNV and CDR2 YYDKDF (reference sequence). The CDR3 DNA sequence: TGTGCCACCAGCAGCTTAGGACTAGCGGACACAGATACGCAGTATTTT. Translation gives CATSSLGLADTDTQYF. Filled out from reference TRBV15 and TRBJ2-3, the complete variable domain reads DAMVIQNPRYQVTQFGKPVTLSCSQTLNHNVMYWYQQKSSQAPKLLFHYYDKDFNNEADTPDNFQSRRPNTSFCFLDIRSPGLGDTAMYLCATSSLGLADTDTQYFGPGTRLTVL.

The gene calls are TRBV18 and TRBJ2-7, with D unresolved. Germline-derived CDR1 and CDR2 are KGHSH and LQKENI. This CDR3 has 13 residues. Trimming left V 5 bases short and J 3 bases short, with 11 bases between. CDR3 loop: CASSTTNSYEQYF. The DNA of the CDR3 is TGTGCCAGCTCAACGACAAACAGCTACGAGCAGTACTTC.

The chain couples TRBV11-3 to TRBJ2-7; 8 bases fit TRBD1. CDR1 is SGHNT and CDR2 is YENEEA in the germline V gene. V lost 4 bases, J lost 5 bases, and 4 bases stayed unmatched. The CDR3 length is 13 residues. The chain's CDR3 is CASSSDRVHEQYF. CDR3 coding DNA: TGTGCCAGCAGCTCGGACAGGGTCCACGAGCAGTACTTC.

The CDR3 spells CSVRTTHEKLFF. CDR3 nucleotides: TGCAGCGTTAGGACAACCCATGAAAAACTGTTTTTT. The chain joins TRBV29-1 to TRBJ1-4; D is perhaps TRBD1 (5 bases). This CDR3 is built from 12 residues. Germline CDR1 reads SQVTM; CDR2 reads ANQGSEA. Trimming stripped 5 bases from V and 6 bases from J, with 10 bases between.

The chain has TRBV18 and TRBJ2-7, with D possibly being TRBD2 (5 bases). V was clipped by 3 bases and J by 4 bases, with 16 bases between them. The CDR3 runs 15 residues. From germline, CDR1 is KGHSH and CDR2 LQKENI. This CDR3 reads CASSPGHGREYEQYF. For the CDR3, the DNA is TGTGCCAGCTCACCTGGGCATGGACGGGAATACGAGCAGTACTTC.

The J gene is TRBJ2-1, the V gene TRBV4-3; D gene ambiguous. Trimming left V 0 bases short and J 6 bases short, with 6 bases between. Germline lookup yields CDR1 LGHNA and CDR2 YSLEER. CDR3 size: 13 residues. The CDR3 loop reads CASSQEPPNEQFF. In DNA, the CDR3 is TGCGCCAGCAGCCAAGAGCCCCCCAATGAGCAGTTCTTC.

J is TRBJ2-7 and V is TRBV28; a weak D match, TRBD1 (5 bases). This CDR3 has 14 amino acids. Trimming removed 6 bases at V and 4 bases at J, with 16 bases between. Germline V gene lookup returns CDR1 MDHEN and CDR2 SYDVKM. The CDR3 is CASRRTSGYYEQYF. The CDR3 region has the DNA TGTGCCAGCAGAAGGACATCAGGATATTACGAGCAGTACTTC.